A single sample is the source of the 20 T cell receptor beta chains below, sequenced in a study of cytomegalovirus exposure and HLA in healthy donors. Primers: 60 Vbeta forward and 13 Jbeta reverse. Here immunoSEQ multiplex PCR was the method, and the copy in TCRdb shows in-frame clones only, minus some. Of roughly 100,000 clones listed, 82% are singletons. The sequenced sample consisted of PBMCs. These receptor sequences come from a man in his forties or fifties in good health and CMV-seronegative.

This clone has more than one count but fewer than ten. The CDR3 loop is CASTGGREQYV. Written as DNA, the CDR3 is TGTGCCAGTACGGGGGGGAGGGAGCAGTACGTC. The chain has TRBV6-1 and TRBJ2-7, with 8 bases identical to TRBD2. Unmatched junction bases numbered 5, after V lost 9 bases and J lost 7 bases. The CDR3 loop spans 11 amino acids. Per germline, CDR1 MNHNS and CDR2 SASEGT.

A few counts support this clone. The chain uses TRBV6-5 and TRBJ2-6; 7 bases align to TRBD1. The CDR3 is 15 amino acids. Looked up from germline, CDR1 is MNHEY and CDR2 is SVGAGI. V shed 6 bases and J 4 bases; nucleotides not matched to a gene: 6. CDR3 region: CASSRQGDGANVLTF. The CDR3 region has the DNA TGTGCCAGCAGCAGACAGGGAGACGGGGCCAACGTCCTGACTTTC.

The chain combines TRBV11-2 with TRBJ2-5, with D tentatively TRBD2 (6 bases). Trimming took 5 bases from V and 5 from J, leaving 15 bases between them. From germline, CDR1 is SGHAT and CDR2 FQNNGV. This CDR3 comprises 14 residues. The CDR3, as DNA: TGTGCCAGCAGCCCTGGGGTAGGGAGGGAGACCCAGTACTTC. Protein product: CASSPGVGRETQYF.

This chain joins TRBV9 and TRBJ1-2; D gene ambiguous. Germline V lookup: CDR1 SGDLS, CDR2 YYNGEE. This CDR3 is 11 amino acids long. V was trimmed by 0 bases and J by 7 bases, leaving 4 bases between them. The CDR3 DNA reads TGTGCCAGCAGCGTAGCAGGTGGCTACACCTTC. Protein sequence: CASSVAGGYTF. Using reference TRBV9 and TRBJ1-2 for the parts outside the CDR3, the full variable domain is DSGVTQTPKHLITATGQRVTLRCSPRSGDLSVYWYQQSLDQGLQFLIQYYNGEERAKGNILERFSAQQFPDLHSELNLSSLELGDSALYFCASSVAGGYTFGSGTRLTVV.

The rearrangement links TRBV4-2 to TRBJ1-4; 7 bases line up with TRBD1. V was clipped by 1 base and J by 3 bases; unmatched bases: 2. The CDR3 length is 15 residues. Germline CDR1 LGHNA, CDR2 YNFKEQ. The CDR3 spells CASSQADRSNEKLFF. Written as DNA, the CDR3 is TGTGCCAGCAGCCAAGCGGACAGGTCTAATGAAAAACTGTTTTTT.

The CDR3 is CASSSGGLGGYTF. As DNA, the CDR3 is TGTGCCAGCAGTTCGGGAGGGCTTGGGGGCTACACCTTC. The rearrangement uses TRBV28 and TRBJ1-2, with unresolved D. Trimming removed 4 bases at V and 8 bases at J, with 14 bases between. Germline lookup yields CDR1 MDHEN and CDR2 SYDVKM. CDR3 length: 13 amino acids.

This clone has a single count. The chain links TRBV7-9 to TRBJ2-3; 9 nucleotides line up with TRBD1. In germline, CDR1 is SEHNR, CDR2 FQNEAQ (reference sequence). This CDR3 comprises 16 residues. Trimming at V came to 3 bases and at J to 4 bases, leaving 8 bases not matched to a gene. CDR3 DNA sequence: TGTGCCAGCAGCTTTCTGGGACAGGGAAGTGCAGATACGCAGTATTTT. Its protein is CASSFLGQGSADTQYF.

V gene TRBV28 combines with J gene TRBJ1-2, with D unclear. The CDR3 extends over 15 amino acids. CDR1 MDHEN and CDR2 SYDVKM come from the germline V gene. V dropped 6 bases and J dropped 4 bases, with 18 bases sitting between them. The CDR3 sequence: CASRMSPNTGYGYTF. CDR3 coding DNA: TGTGCCAGCAGAATGAGTCCTAATACTGGCTATGGCTACACCTTC.

The CDR3 coding sequence is TGTGCCAGCAGTGGGACAGGATCGGGGGAGCTGTTTTTT. Protein sequence: CASSGTGSGELFF. The chain joins TRBV6-1 to TRBJ2-2; the match to TRBD1 covers 7 bases. Germline V CDR1 and CDR2: MNHNS, SASEGT. V trimming: 4 bases; J trimming: 8 bases; junction bases outside the gene matches: 4. The length of the CDR3 is 13 residues.

J is TRBJ2-7 and V is TRBV11-3, with a tentative D call TRBD1 (6 bases). This CDR3 comprises 14 residues. V lost 5 bases and J lost 5, with 16 bases in between. Germline V lookup: CDR1 SGHNT, CDR2 YENEEA. CDR3 nucleotides: TGTGCCAGCAGCGCTCAGGGGAAGGAGGACGAGCAGTACTTC. The encoded protein is CASSAQGKEDEQYF.

This rearrangement joins TRBV27 to TRBJ2-2, with 9 positions matching TRBD2. The CDR3 sequence is 15 residues long. Germline V gene sequence: CDR1 MNHEY, CDR2 SMNVEV (reference sequence). V dropped 8 bases and J dropped 0; count of bases not matched to a gene: 4. CDR3 residues: CASARGGANTGELFF. The DNA of the CDR3 is TGTGCCAGCGCGCGGGGGGGTGCGAACACCGGGGAGCTGTTTTTT.

This sequence joins TRBV6-1 and TRBJ2-1; 8 nucleotides line up with TRBD2. CDR1 and CDR2 (germline): MNHNS, SASEGT. There are 15 residues in the CDR3. The junction had 2 bases not matched to a gene; V was cut back by 2 bases and J by 2 bases. Written as DNA, the CDR3 is TGTGCCAGCAGTGAAACGGGGGGGGCCTACAATGAGCAGTTCTTC. It yields the protein CASSETGGAYNEQFF.

The chain couples TRBV19 to TRBJ1-1; D gene uncertain. V lost 6 bases, J lost 4 bases, and 12 bases lay in between. Germline loops: CDR1 LNHDA, CDR2 SQIVND (reference sequence). The CDR3 totals 13 residues. As DNA, the CDR3 is TGTGCCAGTAGCCTGTTCGGGAGCACTGAAGCTTTCTTT. This encodes CASSLFGSTEAFF.

V usage is TRBV9 and J usage is TRBJ1-3; D is possibly TRBD1 (5 bases). This CDR3 has 14 amino acids. Trimming left V 6 bases short and J 0 bases short, with 10 bases between. Looked up from germline, CDR1 is SGDLS and CDR2 is YYNGEE. The CDR3 protein is CASKRGLSGNTIYF. The CDR3 bases are TGTGCCAGCAAGCGGGGACTCTCTGGAAACACCATATATTTT.

The chain recombines TRBV5-6 with TRBJ1-2; no firm D call. Germline CDR1 reads SGHDT; CDR2 reads YYEEEE. Trimming shortened V by 0 bases and J by 2 bases, and 5 bases separated the two germline ends. This CDR3 is built from 13 residues. The CDR3 DNA sequence: TGTGCCAGCAGCTTGGACAGCAACTATGGCTACACCTTC. This codes for CASSLDSNYGYTF.

The chain couples TRBV5-1 to TRBJ2-3; 8 bases are shared with TRBD2. Per the germline V gene, CDR1 is SGHRS and CDR2 is YFSETQ. V was clipped by 3 bases and J by 2 bases; unmatched bases: 5. The CDR3 is 15 residues long. CDR3 coding DNA: TGCGCCAGCAGCTCCGGGGGGGTAATCACAGATACGCAGTATTTT. This codes for CASSSGGVITDTQYF.

DNA for the CDR3: TGTGCCACCAGCAGATTAGAGCGGGGGCGCATCGGGAACACTGAAGCTTTCTTT. Its protein product is CATSRLERGRIGNTEAFF. The chain couples TRBV15 to TRBJ1-1, with D possibly TRBD1 on 6 matching bases. CDR1 is LNHNV, CDR2 YYDKDF, per germline (reference sequence). This CDR3 is 18 amino acids long. V shed 2 bases and J shed 1 base, with 20 bases lying between them.

The chain is built from TRBV11-3 and TRBJ1-2; D remains unclear. V was shortened by 0 bases and J by 5 bases, with 7 bases between the two germline ends. The CDR3 contains 13 residues. The V gene's germline CDR1 is SGHNT and CDR2 YENEEA. The CDR3 here is CASSLDGFYGYTF. CDR3 DNA sequence: TGTGCCAGCAGCTTAGACGGGTTTTATGGCTACACCTTC. The full variable domain, with the rest looked up from reference TRBV11-3 and TRBJ1-2, is EAGVVQSPRYKIIEKKQPVAFWCNPISGHNTLYWYLQNLGQGPELLIRYENEEAVDDSQLPKDRFSAERLKGVDSTLKIQPAELGDSAVYLCASSLDGFYGYTFGSGTRLTVV.

J is TRBJ2-4 and V is TRBV6-1; 9 nucleotides match TRBD2. Trimming removed 8 bases from V and 7 bases from J; junction bases left unmatched: 9. In germline, CDR1 is MNHNS, CDR2 SASEGT. CDR3 length: 14 residues. This CDR3 is CASALREGRNIQYF. CDR3 nucleotides: TGTGCCAGCGCATTGCGGGAGGGGAGGAACATTCAGTACTTC.

Concerning this clone: An end of the junction differs from the germline gene, which may be a read error. The chain is built from TRBV7-9 and TRBJ1-5; D not certain. This CDR3 spans 13 amino acids. In germline, CDR1 is SEHNR, CDR2 FQNEAQ (reference sequence). For the CDR3, the DNA is TGTTCCAGCAGCTTGGGCAGCAATCAGCCCCAGCATTTT. It encodes CSSSLGSNQPQHF.